This T cell receptor beta chain was recovered during a study of T cells in Graves' hyperthyroidism and ophthalmopathy. Amplification of TCR beta CDR3 regions used RNA as the template. The HTBI primer set served for first-round RT-PCR of the TCR CDR3. TCRdb re-called the multiplex PCR reads through MiXCR, storing one row per CDR3 protein. The table has approximately 690,000 distinct CDR3 sequences, roughly 15% seen once. This clonotype has more than one count but fewer than ten. A much larger clone differs by one base, so this may be a read error. Sample: blood. The receptor was derived from a woman aged 45 to 65 with Graves' ophthalmopathy.

The CDR3 spells CASSFQGLTTGAFF. CDR3 in DNA: TGTGCCAGCAGCTTCCAGGGATTGACCACTGGAGCTTTCTTT. V and J are TRBV7-2 and TRBJ1-1; D is perhaps TRBD1 (5 bases). From germline, CDR1 is SGHTA and CDR2 FQGNSA. There are 14 residues in the CDR3.